This T cell receptor (beta chain) was found in a study of shared clonotypes between healthy human individuals. Study at large: Aged between 18 and 49, the donors were a couple of women and three men.

Cells designated naive CD8 were CD45RO-negative and were positively selected for CCR7, with terminally differentiated effector memory CD45RA+ cells excluded. V lost 3 bases, J lost 6 bases, and 12 bases lay in between. Germline values: CDR1 MGHRA, CDR2 YSYEKL. The CDR3 has 14 residues. TCRdb keeps only in-frame clones here, not all; method: immunoSEQ multiplex PCR. Of 550,000 to 600,000 clones listed, roughly 98% are singletons. The sequence was collected from a young man in good health. The specimen was naive CD8+ T cells sorted from blood. The chain employs TRBV4-1 and TRBJ2-1, with D possibly matching TRBD2 (5 bases). This CDR3 is CASSQRAFPNEQFF. The CDR3 DNA sequence: TGCGCCAGCAGCCAGCGGGCCTTTCCCAATGAGCAGTTCTTC.